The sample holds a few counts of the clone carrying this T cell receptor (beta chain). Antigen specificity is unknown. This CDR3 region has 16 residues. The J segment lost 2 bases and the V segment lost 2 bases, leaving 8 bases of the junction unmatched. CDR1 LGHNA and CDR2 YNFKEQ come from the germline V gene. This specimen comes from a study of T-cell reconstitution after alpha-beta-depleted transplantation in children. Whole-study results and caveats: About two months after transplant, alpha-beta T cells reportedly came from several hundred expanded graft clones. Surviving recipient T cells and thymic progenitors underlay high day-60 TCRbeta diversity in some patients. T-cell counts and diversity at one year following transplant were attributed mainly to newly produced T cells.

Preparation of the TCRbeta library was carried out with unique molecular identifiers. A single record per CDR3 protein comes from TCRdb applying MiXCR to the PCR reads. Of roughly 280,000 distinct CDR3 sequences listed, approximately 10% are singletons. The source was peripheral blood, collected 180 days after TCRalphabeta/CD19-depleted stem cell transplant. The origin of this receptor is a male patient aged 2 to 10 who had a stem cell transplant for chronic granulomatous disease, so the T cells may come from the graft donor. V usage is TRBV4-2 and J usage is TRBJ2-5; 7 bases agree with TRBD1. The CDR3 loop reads CASSQLGQVEQETQYF. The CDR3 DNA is TGTGCCAGCAGCCAACTCGGACAGGTTGAACAAGAGACCCAGTACTTC.